These T cell receptor beta chains were read from a single sample in a study of cytomegalovirus exposure and HLA in healthy donors. Repertoires were generated with immunoSEQ multiplex PCR, while TCRdb's copy carries only in-frame clones and drops some. This repertoire shows some 130,000 clones, roughly four fifths found once; its top ten account for 2.7%. Sequenced material: PBMCs. The receptors were gathered from a boy aged 2 to 9 in good health and CMV-seronegative. The CDR3 runs from the conserved cysteine through the conserved F or W. Each record gives: V gene, clone size, D gene, J gene, CDR3 DNA, CDR3 protein. A D gene is named only where the DNA matches it firmly. Rows may omit the clone size; those that give it use once, few, many or a size class.

TRBV30	once	NA	TRBJ1-1	TGTGCCTGGAGTGTACTGACAGGCACTGAAGCTTTCTTT	CAWSVLTGTEAFF
TRBV29-1	NA	TRBD1	TRBJ1-1	TGCAGCGTTGACAGGGGGCTGGCGAACACTGAAGCTTTCTTT	CSVDRGLANTEAFF
TRBV9	NA	NA	TRBJ1-1	TGTGCCAGCAGCGCTCACAGCGGGGGTGAGAACACTGAAGCTTTCTTT	CASSAHSGGENTEAFF
TRBV10-1	NA	NA	TRBJ2-3	TGCGCCAGCAGTGAGGACGGTTTGAGGGATACGCAGTATTTT	CASSEDGLRDTQYF
TRBV4-3	NA	NA	TRBJ1-4	TGCGCCAGCAGCCAAGAAACGGGGAGGGGTAACCTGGATGAAAAACTGTTTTTT	CASSQETGRGNLDEKLFF
TRBV30	NA	NA	TRBJ2-7	TGTGCCTGGATGGGACTTAATAGGGAGCAGTACTTC	CAWMGLNREQYF
TRBV25-1	NA	NA	TRBJ1-2	TGTGCCAGCAGTGAATTGGCCAGGGGCCTTAAAACCTTC	CASSELARGLKTF
TRBV30	NA	NA	TRBJ2-1	TGTGCCTGGAGTAGACCCCCCGGGATCAATGAGCAGTTCTTC	CAWSRPPGINEQFF
TRBV6-1	NA	NA	TRBJ1-1	TGTGCCAGCAGTCACAGGGTTGAGAACACTGAAGCTTTCTTT	CASSHRVENTEAFF
TRBV18	NA	TRBD1	TRBJ1-1	TGTGCCAGCTCATCATACAGGGGGCAGGGCACTGAAGCTTTCTTT	CASSSYRGQGTEAFF
TRBV12-5	NA	TRBD2	TRBJ2-1	TGTGCTAGTGGTCAATTAGCGGGGGACAACAATGAGCAGTTCTTC	CASGQLAGDNNEQFF
TRBV5-6	NA	NA	TRBJ1-2	TGTGCCAGCAGCTTGGGGCCGCCATTTAACTATGGCTACACCTTC	CASSLGPPFNYGYTF
TRBV19	few	TRBD1	TRBJ2-2	TGTGCCAGTAACAGCCCCGGGACAGGGCTAGCCGGGGAGCTGTTTTTT	CASNSPGTGLAGELFF
TRBV5-4	NA	TRBD1	TRBJ2-1	TGTGCCAGCAGCTTCGACAGGGTTATAAATGAGCAGTTCTTC	CASSFDRVINEQFF
TRBV6-1	NA	NA	TRBJ2-2	TGTGCCAGCAGTGGGTCGCAGGACTACACCGGGGAGCTGTTTTTT	CASSGSQDYTGELFF
TRBV6-1	NA	TRBD1	TRBJ1-3	TGTGCCAGCAGCCCAGACAGGGGGCCTGGAAACACCATATATTTT	CASSPDRGPGNTIYF
TRBV9	NA	NA	TRBJ2-3	TGTGCCAGCACGAGCTCCGGGGAAACAGATACGCAGTATTTT	CASTSSGETDTQYF
TRBV5-1	NA	NA	TRBJ2-5	TGCGCCAGCCAACAGGGGGGGGAAGAGACCCAGTACTTC	CASQQGGEETQYF
TRBV11-2	NA	NA	TRBJ2-7	TGTGCCAGCAGCTTAGAGCCCGGGACAAGGGTCTACGAGCAGTACTTC	CASSLEPGTRVYEQYF
TRBV19	NA	NA	TRBJ2-3	TGTGCCACCTCTCCTTTAGCGGGTAGGGGGGATACGCAGTATTTT	CATSPLAGRGDTQYF
TRBV6-5	NA	TRBD1	TRBJ1-5	TGTGCCAGCAGTTACTCGGGACAGGGAACCAATCAGCCCCAGCATTTT	CASSYSGQGTNQPQHF
TRBV6-1	once	NA	TRBJ1-6	TGTGCCAGCAGAGCCAATTCAGGGGTTGGTTCACCCCTCCACTTT	CASRANSGVGSPLHF
TRBV5-1	NA	NA	TRBJ2-1	TGCGCCAGCAGCTTGGGGGCTAGCATTTACAATGAGCAGTTCTTC	CASSLGASIYNEQFF
TRBV7-2	NA	NA	TRBJ2-2	TGTGCCAGCAGCTTAGATTGGTGGACTCAAAACACCGGGGAGCTGTTTTTT	CASSLDWWTQNTGELFF
TRBV5-8	few	TRBD1	TRBJ2-7	TGTGCCAGCGGGGATCAAGGGGGCTCAGCCTACGAGCAGTACTTC	CASGDQGGSAYEQYF
TRBV6-5	NA	TRBD1	TRBJ2-1	TGTGCCAGCTCCTACAGGGGCTACAATGAGCAGTTCTTC	CASSYRGYNEQFF
TRBV27	NA	TRBD1	TRBJ2-6	TGTGCCAGCAGTACCCGGACAGGGGCTGGGGCCAACGTCCTGACTTTC	CASSTRTGAGANVLTF
TRBV18	NA	TRBD1	TRBJ2-7	TGTGCCAGCTCACCTAGTACGGGACAGGGGTCCTACGAGCAGTACTTC	CASSPSTGQGSYEQYF
TRBV19	NA	NA	TRBJ1-5	TGTGCCAGTAGTGGTAAGCTGGGACTTAATCAGCCCCAGCATTTT	CASSGKLGLNQPQHF
TRBV4-1	NA	TRBD1	TRBJ1-1	TGCGCCAGCAGCCAAGGGACCCCAGGGGGTTATACTGAAGCTTTCTTT	CASSQGTPGGYTEAFF
TRBV5-8	NA	TRBD1	TRBJ1-5	TGTGCCAGCAGCTCAGGGACAGGGGCCTATGGCAATCAGCCCCAGCATTTT	CASSSGTGAYGNQPQHF
TRBV28	NA	TRBD2	TRBJ2-3	TGTGCCAGCTACGAAACGGGGGGTGTCACAGATACGCAGTATTTT	CASYETGGVTDTQYF
TRBV7-3	NA	NA	TRBJ2-1	TGTGCCAGCAGCCAGCGGGACAATGAGCAGTTCTTC	CASSQRDNEQFF
TRBV7-6	NA	NA	TRBJ2-7	TGTGCCAGCAGCCCCCCCGGGCTTTACAGGCCCGAGCAGTACTTC	CASSPPGLYRPEQYF
TRBV2	NA	NA	TRBJ2-5	TGTGCCAGCAGCCAGGGGGGTTTGACAGAGACCCAGTACTTC	CASSQGGLTETQYF
TRBV11-2	NA	TRBD1	TRBJ1-3	TGTGCCAGCAGCTTTCCGACAGGGGCAGGAAACACCATATATTTT	CASSFPTGAGNTIYF
TRBV7-9	NA	NA	TRBJ1-2	TGTGCCAGCAGCTTAGCCAACAGGGCCTCGTCGAACGACACCTTC	CASSLANRASSNDTF
TRBV7-9	NA	NA	TRBJ1-1	TGTTCCAGCAGCTCCATCCCTCAGGTTTCCATGAACACTGAAGCTTTCTTT	CSSSSIPQVSMNTEAFF
TRBV7-2	NA	NA	TRBJ2-3	TGTGCCAGCAGCTTAGGTGAGAGAGATACGCAGTATTTT	CASSLGERDTQYF
TRBV10-3	NA	NA	TRBJ1-2	TGTGCCATCAGTGAGCCTGGACTCTATGGCTACACCTTC	CAISEPGLYGYTF
TRBV13	few	NA	TRBJ1-1	TGTGCCAGCAGCTTGGCCGGAGGTTATTCTGAAGCTTTCTTT	CASSLAGGYSEAFF
TRBV2	NA	NA	TRBJ1-6	TGTGCCAGCAGTGTGGCGCCCGGGAATTCACCCCTCCACTTT	CASSVAPGNSPLHF